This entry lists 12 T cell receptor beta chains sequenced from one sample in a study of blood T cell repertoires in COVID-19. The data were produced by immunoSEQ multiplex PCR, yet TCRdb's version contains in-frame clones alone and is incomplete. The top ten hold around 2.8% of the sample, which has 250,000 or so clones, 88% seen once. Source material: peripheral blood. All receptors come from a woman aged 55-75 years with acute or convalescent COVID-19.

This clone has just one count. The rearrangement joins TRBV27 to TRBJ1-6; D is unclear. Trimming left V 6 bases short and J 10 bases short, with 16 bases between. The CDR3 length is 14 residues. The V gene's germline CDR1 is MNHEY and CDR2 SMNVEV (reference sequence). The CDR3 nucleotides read TGTGCCAGCAGCCTAGGACGGGGAAGCTCACCCCTCCACTTT. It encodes CASSLGRGSSPLHF.

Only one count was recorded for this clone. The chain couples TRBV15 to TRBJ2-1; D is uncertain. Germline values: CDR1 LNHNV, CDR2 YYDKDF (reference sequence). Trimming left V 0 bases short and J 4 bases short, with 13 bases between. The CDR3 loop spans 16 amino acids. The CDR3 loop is CATSRDGARRYNEQFF. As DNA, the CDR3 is TGTGCCACCAGCAGAGATGGCGCTAGGCGATACAATGAGCAGTTCTTC.

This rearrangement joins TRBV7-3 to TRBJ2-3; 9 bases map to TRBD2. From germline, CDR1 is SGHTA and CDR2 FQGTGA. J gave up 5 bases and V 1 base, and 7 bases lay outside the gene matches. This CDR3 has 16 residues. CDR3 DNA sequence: TGTGCCAGCAGCTTAAAGCGCGGGGGGGCCAAAGATACGCAGTATTTT. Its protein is CASSLKRGGAKDTQYF. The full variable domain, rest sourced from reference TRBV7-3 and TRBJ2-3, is GAGVSQTPSNKVTEKGKYVELRCDPISGHTALYWYRQSLGQGPEFLIYFQGTGAADDSGLPNDRFFAVRPEGSVSTLKIQRTERGDSAVYLCASSLKRGGAKDTQYFGPGTRLTVL.

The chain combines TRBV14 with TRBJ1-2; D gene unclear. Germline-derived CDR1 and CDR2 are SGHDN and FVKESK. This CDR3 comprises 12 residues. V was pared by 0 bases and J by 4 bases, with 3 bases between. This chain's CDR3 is CASSQDGYGYTF. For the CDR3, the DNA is TGTGCCAGCAGCCAAGACGGCTATGGCTACACCTTC.

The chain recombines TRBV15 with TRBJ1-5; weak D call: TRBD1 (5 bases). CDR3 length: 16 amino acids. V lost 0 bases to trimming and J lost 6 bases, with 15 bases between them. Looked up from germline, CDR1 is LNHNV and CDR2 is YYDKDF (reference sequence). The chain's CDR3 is CATSRDHVGGGQPQHF. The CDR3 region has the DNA TGTGCCACCAGCAGAGATCATGTTGGGGGAGGTCAGCCCCAGCATTTT.

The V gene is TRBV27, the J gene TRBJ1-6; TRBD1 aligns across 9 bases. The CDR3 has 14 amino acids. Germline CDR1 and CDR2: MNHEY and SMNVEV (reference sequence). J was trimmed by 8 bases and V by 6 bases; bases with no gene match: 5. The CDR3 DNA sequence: TGTGCCAGCAGGTTGGACAGGGGTTATTCACCCCTCCACTTT. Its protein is CASRLDRGYSPLHF.

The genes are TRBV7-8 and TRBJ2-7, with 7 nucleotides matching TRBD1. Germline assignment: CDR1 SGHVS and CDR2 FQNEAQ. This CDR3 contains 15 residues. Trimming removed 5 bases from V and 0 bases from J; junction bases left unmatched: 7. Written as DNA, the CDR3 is TGTGCCAGCAGCAGCCAGGGACAGACCTCCTACGAGCAGTACTTC. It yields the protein CASSSQGQTSYEQYF.

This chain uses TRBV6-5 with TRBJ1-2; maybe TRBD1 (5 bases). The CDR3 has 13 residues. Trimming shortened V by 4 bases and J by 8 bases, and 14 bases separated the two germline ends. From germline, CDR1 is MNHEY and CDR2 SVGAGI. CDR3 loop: CASSLEGRGGYTF. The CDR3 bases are TGTGCCAGCAGTTTGGAGGGGCGCGGGGGCTACACCTTC.

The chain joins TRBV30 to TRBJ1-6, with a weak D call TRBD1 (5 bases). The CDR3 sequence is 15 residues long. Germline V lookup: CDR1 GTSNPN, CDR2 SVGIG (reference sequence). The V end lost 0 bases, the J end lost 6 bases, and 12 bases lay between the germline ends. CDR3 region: CAWSVRDSFNSPLHF. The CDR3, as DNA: TGTGCCTGGAGTGTACGAGACAGCTTTAATTCACCCCTCCACTTT.

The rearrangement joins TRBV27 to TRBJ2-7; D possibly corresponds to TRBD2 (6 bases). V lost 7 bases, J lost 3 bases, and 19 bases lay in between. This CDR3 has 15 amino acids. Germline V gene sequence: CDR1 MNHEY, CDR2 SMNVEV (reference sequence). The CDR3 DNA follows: TGTGCCAGCAAGGGAGAGGGGTGGAGGGTCTACGAGCAGTACTTC. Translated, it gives CASKGEGWRVYEQYF.

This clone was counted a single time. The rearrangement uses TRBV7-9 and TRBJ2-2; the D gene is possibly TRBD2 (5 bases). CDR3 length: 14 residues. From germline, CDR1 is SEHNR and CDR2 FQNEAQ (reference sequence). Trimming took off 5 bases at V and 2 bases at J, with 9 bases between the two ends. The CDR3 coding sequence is TGTGCCAGCAGCCCGGACTCTAACACCGGGGAGCTGTTTTTT. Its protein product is CASSPDSNTGELFF.

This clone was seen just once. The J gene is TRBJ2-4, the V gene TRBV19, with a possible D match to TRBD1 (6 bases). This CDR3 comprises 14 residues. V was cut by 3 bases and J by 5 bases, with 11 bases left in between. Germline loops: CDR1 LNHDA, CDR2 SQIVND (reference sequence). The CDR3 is CASSITGTENIQYF. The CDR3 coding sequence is TGTGCCAGTAGTATCACAGGGACGGAAAACATTCAGTACTTC.